The entry that follows covers one T cell receptor (beta chain) sequence. Its antigen is undetermined. Regions amplified from RNA transcripts were the TCR beta CDR3 regions. The HTBI set primed first-round TCR CDR3 RT-PCR. TCRdb independently ran MiXCR on the multiplex PCR reads; one entry per CDR3 protein. This table has 500,000 to 800,000 distinct CDR3 sequences, nearly 45% appearing once. Per germline, CDR1 SGHRS and CDR2 YFSETQ. The V gene lost 6 bases and the J gene lost 1 base, with 16 bases spanning the gap. The CDR3 is 15 amino acids. The sample belongs to a study of T cells in Graves' hyperthyroidism and ophthalmopathy. The study left out patients who had uncontrolled infection, other autoimmune disease, pregnancy or lactation. Each diagnosis was grounded in clinical symptoms, serum thyroxine and TRAb, thyroid ultrasound, and orbital computed tomography. Study-wide findings and caveats: Progression to ophthalmopathy was predicted a median of approximately seven months early.

V is TRBV5-1 and J is TRBJ1-1; D might be TRBD1 (5 bases). This TCR derives from an adult man with Graves' disease, either hyperthyroidism or ophthalmopathy (not recorded which). Material: peripheral blood or thyroid tissue (not recorded which). The DNA of the CDR3 is TGCGCCAGCAAACTAGTAAGGACACCGAACACTGAAGCTTTCTTT. It yields the protein CASKLVRTPNTEAFF.